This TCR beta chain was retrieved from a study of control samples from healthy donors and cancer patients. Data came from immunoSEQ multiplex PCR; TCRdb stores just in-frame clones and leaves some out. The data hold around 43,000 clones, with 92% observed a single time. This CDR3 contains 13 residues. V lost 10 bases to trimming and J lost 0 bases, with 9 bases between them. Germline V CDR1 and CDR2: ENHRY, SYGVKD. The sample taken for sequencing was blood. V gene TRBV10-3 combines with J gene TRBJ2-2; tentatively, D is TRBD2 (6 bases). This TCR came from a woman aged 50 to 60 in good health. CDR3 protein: CATSGSNTGELFF. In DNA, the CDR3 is TGTGCCACGAGCGGGTCGAACACCGGGGAGCTGTTTTTT.